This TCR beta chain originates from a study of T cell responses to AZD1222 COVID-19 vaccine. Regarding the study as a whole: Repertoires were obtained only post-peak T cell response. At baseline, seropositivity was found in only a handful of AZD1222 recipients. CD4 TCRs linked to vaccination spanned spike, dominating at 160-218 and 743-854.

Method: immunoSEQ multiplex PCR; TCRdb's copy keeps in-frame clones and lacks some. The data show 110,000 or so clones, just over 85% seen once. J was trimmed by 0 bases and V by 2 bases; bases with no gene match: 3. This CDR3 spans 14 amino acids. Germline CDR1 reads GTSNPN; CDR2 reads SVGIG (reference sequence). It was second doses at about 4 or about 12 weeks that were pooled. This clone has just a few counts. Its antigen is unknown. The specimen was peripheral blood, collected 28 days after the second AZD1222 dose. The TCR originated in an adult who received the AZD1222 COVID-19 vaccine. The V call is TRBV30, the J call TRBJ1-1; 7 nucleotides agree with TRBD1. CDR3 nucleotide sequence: TGTGCCTGGAGTAAGACAGGGCTGAACACTGAAGCTTTCTTT. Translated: CAWSKTGLNTEAFF.